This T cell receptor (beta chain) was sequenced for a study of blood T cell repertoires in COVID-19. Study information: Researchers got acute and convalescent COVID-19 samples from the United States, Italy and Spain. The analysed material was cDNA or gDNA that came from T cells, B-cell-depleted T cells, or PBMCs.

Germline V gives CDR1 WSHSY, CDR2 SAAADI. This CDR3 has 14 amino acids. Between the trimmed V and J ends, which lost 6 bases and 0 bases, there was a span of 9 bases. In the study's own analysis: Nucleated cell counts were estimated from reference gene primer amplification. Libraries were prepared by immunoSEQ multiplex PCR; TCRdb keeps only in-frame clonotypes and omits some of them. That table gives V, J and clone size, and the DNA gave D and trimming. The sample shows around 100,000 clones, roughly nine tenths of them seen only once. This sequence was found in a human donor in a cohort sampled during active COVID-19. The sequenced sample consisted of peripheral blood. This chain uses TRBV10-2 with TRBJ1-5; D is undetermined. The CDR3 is CASSPEYSNQPQHF. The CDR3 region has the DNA TGCGCCAGCAGCCCGGAGTATAGCAATCAGCCCCAGCATTTT.